The entry that follows covers one TCR beta chain sequence. Germline V gives CDR1 SGHTA, CDR2 FQGTGA. This CDR3 comprises 15 residues. V was cut by 5 bases and J by 0 bases, with 11 bases left in between. Assay: immunoSEQ multiplex PCR; the TCRdb copy retains only in-frame clones and omits some. The repertoire includes roughly 100,000 clones, more than 85% of them detected once, and 19% sits in the top ten. The sample belongs to a study of control samples from healthy donors and cancer patients. The TCR sequence derives from a man in his 60s with lung cancer. Sequencing was carried out using PBMCs. The chain combines TRBV7-3 with TRBJ1-3, with D maybe TRBD1 (5 bases). CDR3 DNA sequence: TGTGCCAGCAGCCGGGACCAGTCCTCTGGAAACACCATATATTTT. It translates to CASSRDQSSGNTIYF.